Many counts were recorded for the clone carrying this T cell receptor (beta chain). Its antigen is currently unknown. One entry per CDR3 protein results from TCRdb running MiXCR on the 5' RACE reads. The sample carries around 130,000 distinct CDR3 sequences, about 5.9% recorded once. The data were taken from a study of T-cell memory formation after mild COVID-19. Turning to the study itself: There were largely donor-specific TCR clusters.

The CDR3 loop spans 16 amino acids. CDR1 and CDR2 (germline): SGHVS, FNYEAQ. Trimming cost V 1 base and J 2 bases, with 14 bases left between them. Study-level results: Clones that got smaller from day 15 to 85 had even CD4/CD8, while clones growing later tipped toward CD4+. Second-wave clones that peaked on day 37 lacked confirmed SARS-CoV-2 specificity.

The sequenced material came from PBMCs or a T cell subset sorted from them (not recorded which). The sequence derives from an adult woman who had mild COVID-19 (a few samples of this study predate the infection). Cell type and time point are not known. The chain has TRBV7-6 and TRBJ2-5; tentative D call: TRBD1 (7 bases). In DNA form, the CDR3 reads TGTGCCAGCAGCTTAGACGGAGGGACAGTACAAGAGACCCAGTACTTC. This encodes CASSLDGGTVQETQYF.